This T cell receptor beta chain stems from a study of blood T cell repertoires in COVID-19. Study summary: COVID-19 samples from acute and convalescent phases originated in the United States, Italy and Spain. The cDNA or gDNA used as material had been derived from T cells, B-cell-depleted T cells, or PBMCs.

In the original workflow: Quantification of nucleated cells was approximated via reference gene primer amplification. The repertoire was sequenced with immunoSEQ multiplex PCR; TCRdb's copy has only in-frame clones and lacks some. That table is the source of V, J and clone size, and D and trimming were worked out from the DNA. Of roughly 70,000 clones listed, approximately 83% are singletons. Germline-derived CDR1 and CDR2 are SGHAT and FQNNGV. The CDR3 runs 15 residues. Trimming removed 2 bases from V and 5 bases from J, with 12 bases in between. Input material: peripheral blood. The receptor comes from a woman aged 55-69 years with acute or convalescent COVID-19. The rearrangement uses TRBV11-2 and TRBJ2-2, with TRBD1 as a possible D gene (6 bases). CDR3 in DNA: TGTGCCAGCAGCTTACGGACAGCAGATACCGGGGAGCTGTTTTTT. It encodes CASSLRTADTGELFF.